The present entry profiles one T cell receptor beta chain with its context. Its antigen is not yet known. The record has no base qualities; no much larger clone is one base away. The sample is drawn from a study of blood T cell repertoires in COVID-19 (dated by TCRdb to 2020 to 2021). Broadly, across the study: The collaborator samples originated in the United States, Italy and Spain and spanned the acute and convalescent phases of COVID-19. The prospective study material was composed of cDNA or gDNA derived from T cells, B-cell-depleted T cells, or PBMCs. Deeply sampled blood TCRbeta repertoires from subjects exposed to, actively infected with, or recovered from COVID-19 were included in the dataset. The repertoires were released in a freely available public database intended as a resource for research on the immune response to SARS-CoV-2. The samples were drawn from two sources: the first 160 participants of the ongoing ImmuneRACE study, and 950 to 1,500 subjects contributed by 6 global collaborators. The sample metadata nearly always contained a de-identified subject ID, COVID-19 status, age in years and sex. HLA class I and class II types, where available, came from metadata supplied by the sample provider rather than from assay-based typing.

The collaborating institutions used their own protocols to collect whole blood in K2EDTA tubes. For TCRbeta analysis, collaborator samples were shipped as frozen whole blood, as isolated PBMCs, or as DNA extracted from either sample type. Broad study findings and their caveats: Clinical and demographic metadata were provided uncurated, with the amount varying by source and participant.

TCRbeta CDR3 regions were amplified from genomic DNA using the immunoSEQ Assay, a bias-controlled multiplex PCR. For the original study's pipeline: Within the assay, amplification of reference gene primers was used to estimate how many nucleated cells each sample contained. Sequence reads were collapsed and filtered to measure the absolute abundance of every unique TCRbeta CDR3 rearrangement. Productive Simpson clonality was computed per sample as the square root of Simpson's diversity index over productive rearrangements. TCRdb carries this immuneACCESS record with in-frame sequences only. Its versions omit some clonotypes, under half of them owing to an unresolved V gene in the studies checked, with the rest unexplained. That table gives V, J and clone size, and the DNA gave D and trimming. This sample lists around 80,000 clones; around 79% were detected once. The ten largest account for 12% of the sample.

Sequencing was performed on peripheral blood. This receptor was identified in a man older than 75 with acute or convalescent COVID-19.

At the DNA level, the sequence is TGTGCCAGCAGTTTTGAGGGATCCGGAAACACCATATATTTT. It specifies CASSFEGSGNTIYF. The chain joins TRBV6-6 to TRBJ1-3; the D segment cannot be called with confidence. The germline V gene (reference sequence) gives CDR1 as MNHNY and CDR2 as SVGAGI. The germline ends are 11 bases apart after V is trimmed by 4 bases and J by 4 bases. The CDR3, cysteine through phenylalanine, is 14 amino acids long. Only CDR3 DNA remains: 42 bases, in frame from the first base.